What follows describes a single T cell receptor (beta chain). Its antigen remains unknown. The data belong to a study of human T cells and chemical hapten exposure. Findings and limits, study-wide: More PT1 expanded TCRs went with higher patch test scores. Expanded TCRs created a significantly greater count of big CDR3 similarity clusters than controls did.

As to time point: patch test 2, 6 weeks after DPC sensitization. Treatment denoted: therapeutic diphenylcyclopropenone sensitization with weekly scalp DPC. Blood, whole and unfractionated, served as the source for total RNA extraction. Trimming cost V 1 base and J 5 bases, with 2 bases left between them. There are 11 residues in the CDR3. Germline CDR1 SGHAT, CDR2 FQNNGV. In the library, unique molecular identifiers were attached to individual cDNA molecules. TCRdb independently ran MiXCR on the RACE reads; one entry per CDR3 protein. The sample has roughly 50,000 distinct CDR3 sequences, 9.5% to 10% seen once; the top ten hold 1.5% to 2%.

The specimen was whole blood, collected in connection with sensitization to the hapten diphenylcyclopropenone (DPC). The sequence was collected from a woman aged 50 to 65 with alopecia areata. Some clones in this sample may be carry-over from other donors' samples. The chain joins TRBV11-2 to TRBJ2-5; no clear D gene. The CDR3 bases are TGTGCCAGCAGCTTAGCTGAGACCCAGTACTTC. Its translation is CASSLAETQYF.